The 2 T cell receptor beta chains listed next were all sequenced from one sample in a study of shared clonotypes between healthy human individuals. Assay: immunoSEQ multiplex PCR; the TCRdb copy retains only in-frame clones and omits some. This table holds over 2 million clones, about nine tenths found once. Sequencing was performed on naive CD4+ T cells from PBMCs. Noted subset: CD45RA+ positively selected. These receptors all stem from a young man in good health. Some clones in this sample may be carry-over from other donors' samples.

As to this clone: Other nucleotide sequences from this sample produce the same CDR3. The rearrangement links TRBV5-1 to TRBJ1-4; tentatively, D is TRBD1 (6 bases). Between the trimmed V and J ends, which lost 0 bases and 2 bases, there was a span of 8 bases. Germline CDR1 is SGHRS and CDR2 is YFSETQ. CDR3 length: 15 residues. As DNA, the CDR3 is TGCGCCAGCAGCTTGGACAGGGCGACTAATGAAAAACTGTTTTTT. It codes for CASSLDRATNEKLFF.

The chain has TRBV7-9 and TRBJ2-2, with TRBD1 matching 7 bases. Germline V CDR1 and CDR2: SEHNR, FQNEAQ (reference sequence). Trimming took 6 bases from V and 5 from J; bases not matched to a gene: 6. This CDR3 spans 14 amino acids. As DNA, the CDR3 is TGTGCCAGCAGTTTTCCAGGGGGAACCGGGGAGCTGTTTTTT. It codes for CASSFPGGTGELFF.